The TCR beta chain described here comes from a study of blood T cell repertoires in COVID-19. Whole-study context: The United States, Italy and Spain were the sources of the acute and convalescent COVID-19 samples. PBMCs, B-cell-depleted T cells, or T cells provided the cDNA or gDNA that made up the material.

Repertoires were generated with immunoSEQ multiplex PCR, while TCRdb's copy carries only in-frame clones and drops some. The table includes a few hundred thousand clones, more than 65% detected once. V lost 3 bases to trimming and J lost 7 bases; unmatched junction nucleotides: 13. The CDR3 has 16 residues. Germline assignment: CDR1 DFQATT and CDR2 SNEGSKA (reference sequence). The cohort comprised adults aged about 18 to 100 years residing in 20 to 25 US areas. Recovery meant two consecutive negative NP/OP PCR tests, professional clearance, or resolved symptoms. This receptor was taken from a man between 50 and 59 years old who had recovered from COVID-19. The sample was PBMCs or T cells enriched from blood (not recorded which). The chain couples TRBV20-1 to TRBJ2-1; 9 bases map to TRBD2. CDR3 DNA sequence: TGCAGTGCTAGTGTTAGCCTAGCGGGGTTCCTTAATGAGCAGTTCTTC. Protein: CSASVSLAGFLNEQFF.